This TCR beta chain is drawn from a study of blood T cell repertoires in COVID-19. Produced via immunoSEQ multiplex PCR; TCRdb's table is partial and in-frame only. The repertoire holds 200,000 to 300,000 clones, 70% to 90% seen once, with about 1.7% in the top ten. The sequenced material came from PBMCs or T cells enriched from blood (not recorded which). This receptor was taken from a man aged 40-50 years who had recovered from COVID-19.

CDR3 sequence (DNA): TGTGCCAGCAGCGTAGAAGGGACAGGGCGTACTGAAGCTTTCTTT. As protein: CASSVEGTGRTEAFF. This chain connects TRBV9 to TRBJ1-1; 9 positions agree with TRBD1. Germline V gene lookup returns CDR1 SGDLS and CDR2 YYNGEE. V was pared by 0 bases and J by 5 bases, with 5 bases of the junction left unmatched. This CDR3 is 15 amino acids long.